Shown below are 11 T cell receptor beta chains from a single sample sequenced in a study of cytomegalovirus exposure and HLA in healthy donors. Sequenced by immunoSEQ multiplex PCR; TCRdb stores in-frame clones only, minus some. The sample has more than 95,000 clones, around nine tenths seen once. The sample comprised PBMCs. These receptors all come from a young woman in good health and CMV-seronegative.

The chain has TRBV7-9 and TRBJ2-7; the D gene is possibly TRBD1 (6 bases). V lost 9 bases and J 2 bases, leaving 11 bases between the germline ends. Germline loops: CDR1 SEHNR, CDR2 FQNEAQ (reference sequence). CDR3 length: 12 amino acids. CDR3 region: CASNRDTYEQYF. Here the CDR3 DNA reads TGTGCCAGTAACAGGGATACCTACGAGCAGTACTTC.

The V gene is TRBV7-9, the J gene TRBJ2-3; 13 bases map to TRBD2. This CDR3 comprises 17 residues. Germline CDR1 reads SEHNR; CDR2 reads FQNEAQ (reference sequence). V lost 5 bases and J lost 8; bases outside the gene matches: 13. The CDR3 here is CASSTSGTSGTFGTQYF. The CDR3 nucleotides are TGTGCCAGCAGCACGTCCGGGACTAGCGGGACCTTTGGTACGCAGTATTTT.

The V gene is TRBV5-4, the J gene TRBJ2-2, with 12 bases matching TRBD2. The ends lost 1 base at V and 3 bases at J; junction bases unmatched: 4. This CDR3 contains 17 residues. Looked up from germline, CDR1 is SGHNT and CDR2 is YYREEE (reference sequence). CDR3 loop: CASSLRRLAGDTGELFF. The CDR3 DNA is TGTGCCAGCAGCTTGAGGAGACTAGCGGGGGACACCGGGGAGCTGTTTTTT.

A few counts support this clone. J is TRBJ2-1 and V is TRBV7-2; 7 nucleotides agree with TRBD2. V lost 5 bases and J lost 7; bases outside the gene matches: 8. The germline V gene has CDR1 SGHTA and CDR2 FQGNSA. CDR3 size: 14 residues. This CDR3 reads CASSMGGDLNEQFF. The DNA for the CDR3 is TGTGCCAGCAGCATGGGAGGGGACTTAAATGAGCAGTTCTTC. Complete variable domain (other parts from reference TRBV7-2 and TRBJ2-1): GAGVSQSPSNKVTEKGKDVELRCDPISGHTALYWYRQSLGQGLEFLIYFQGNSAPDKSGLPSDRFSAERTGGSVSTLTIQRTQQEDSAVYLCASSMGGDLNEQFFGPGTRLTVL.

This chain uses TRBV7-3 with TRBJ2-6; D is unresolved. Per the germline V gene, CDR1 is SGHTA and CDR2 is FQGTGA. Trimming cost V 5 bases and J 0 bases, with 8 bases left between them. The CDR3 contains 15 residues. The CDR3 spells CASSLPHSGANVLTF. The CDR3 coding sequence is TGTGCCAGCAGCCTACCTCACTCTGGGGCCAACGTCCTGACTTTC.

V and J are TRBV14 and TRBJ1-3; D is unclear. Trimming pared 1 base from V and 9 bases from J, leaving 7 bases between. This CDR3 has 12 amino acids. Looked up from germline, CDR1 is SGHDN and CDR2 is FVKESK. The CDR3 bases are TGTGCCAGCAGCCAAGTTCACAGCACCATATATTTT. This sequence encodes CASSQVHSTIYF.

The chain has TRBV30 and TRBJ1-1; 7 nucleotides line up with TRBD1. There are 14 residues in the CDR3. Trimming removed 1 base from V and 6 bases from J; junction bases left unmatched: 8. The germline gives CDR1 GTSNPN, CDR2 SVGIG (reference sequence). CDR3 in amino acids: CAWSAIRDSAEAFF. The CDR3 nucleotides are TGTGCCTGGAGTGCAATCCGGGACAGTGCTGAAGCTTTCTTT.

CDR3 loop: CASSSGAYNEQFF. The DNA of the CDR3 is TGTGCCAGCAGTTCCGGAGCATACAATGAGCAGTTCTTC. The rearrangement joins TRBV28 to TRBJ2-1, with D unclear. Germline V gene lookup returns CDR1 MDHEN and CDR2 SYDVKM. The CDR3 runs 13 residues. With 4 bases removed from V and 4 bases from J, the gap between germline ends came to 8 bases.

The genes are TRBV27 and TRBJ2-4, with a tentative D call TRBD1 (5 bases). Trimming removed 0 bases at V and 0 bases at J, with 12 bases between. Germline V gene sequence: CDR1 MNHEY, CDR2 SMNVEV (reference sequence). This CDR3 has 17 residues. The CDR3 region has the DNA TGTGCCAGCAGTTTATCGTGGCAGGGATTAGCCAAAAACATTCAGTACTTC. This sequence encodes CASSLSWQGLAKNIQYF.

The chain uses TRBV11-2 and TRBJ2-3, with TRBD2 matching over 13 bases. Germline CDR1 is SGHAT and CDR2 is FQNNGV. This CDR3 is built from 16 residues. V lost 5 bases to trimming and J lost 5 bases; unmatched junction nucleotides: 7. The CDR3 region is CASSQLAGGAGDTQYF. The CDR3 nucleotides read TGTGCCAGCAGCCAACTAGCGGGGGGGGCAGGAGATACGCAGTATTTT.

This rearrangement joins TRBV10-3 to TRBJ2-1; TRBD2 matches 11 bases. V lost 4 bases and J lost 1; bases outside the gene matches: 3. The germline CDR1 and CDR2 sequences are ENHRY and SYGVKD. The length of the CDR3 is 16 residues. CDR3 nucleotide sequence: TGTGCCATCAGTGGGACTAGCGGGCGATCCTACAATGAGCAGTTCTTC. Translation gives CAISGTSGRSYNEQFF.